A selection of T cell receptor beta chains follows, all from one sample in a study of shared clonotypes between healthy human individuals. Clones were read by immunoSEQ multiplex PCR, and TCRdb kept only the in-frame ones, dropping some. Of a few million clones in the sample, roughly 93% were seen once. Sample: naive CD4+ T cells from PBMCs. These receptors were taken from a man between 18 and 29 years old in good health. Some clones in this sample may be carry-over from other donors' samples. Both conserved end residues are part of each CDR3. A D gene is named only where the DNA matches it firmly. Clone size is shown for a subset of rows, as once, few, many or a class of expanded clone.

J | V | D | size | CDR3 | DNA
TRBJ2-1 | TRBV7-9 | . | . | CASSLAGGDEQFF | TGTGCCAGCAGCTTAGCTGGGGGTGATGAGCAGTTCTTC
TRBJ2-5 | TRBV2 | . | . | CASSEWTGMQETQYF | TGTGCCAGCAGTGAATGGACTGGGATGCAAGAGACCCAGTACTTC
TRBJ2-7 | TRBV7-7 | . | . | CASSFWARSPYEQYF | TGTGCCAGCAGCTTCTGGGCCAGGAGCCCCTACGAGCAGTACTTC
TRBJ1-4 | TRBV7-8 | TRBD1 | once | CASSPRPGGELGEKLFF | TGTGCCAGCAGCCCGCGGCCAGGGGGTGAGCTTGGTGAAAAACTGTTTTTT
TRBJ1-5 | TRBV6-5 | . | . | CASSGRAFSNQPQHF | TGTGCCAGCAGCGGCCGGGCCTTTAGCAATCAGCCCCAGCATTTT
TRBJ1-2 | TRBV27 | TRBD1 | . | CASSFGRQGARGYTF | TGTGCCAGCAGTTTCGGCAGACAGGGGGCGCGTGGCTACACCTTC
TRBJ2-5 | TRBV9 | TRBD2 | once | CASSVASGSEETQYF | TGTGCCAGCAGCGTAGCCAGCGGGAGTGAGGAGACCCAGTACTTC
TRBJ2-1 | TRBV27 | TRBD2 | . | CASRYSGLSSYNEQFF | TGTGCCAGCAGATATTCGGGACTATCCTCCTACAATGAGCAGTTCTTC
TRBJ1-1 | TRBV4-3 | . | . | CASSQDLFYTEAFF | TGCGCCAGCAGCCAGGACCTCTTTTACACTGAAGCTTTCTTT
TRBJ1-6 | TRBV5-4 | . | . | CASSPRVGATPSPLHF | TGTGCCAGCAGCCCGAGGGTAGGGGCTACACCCTCACCCCTCCACTTT
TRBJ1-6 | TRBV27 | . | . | CASSPGHLGNSPLHF | TGTGCCAGCAGTCCCGGACATCTGGGCAATTCACCCCTCCACTTT
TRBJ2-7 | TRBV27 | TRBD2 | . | CASSSAGAGSYEQYF | TGTGCCAGCAGTTCAGCGGGAGCGGGCTCCTACGAGCAGTACTTC
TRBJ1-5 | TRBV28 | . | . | CASNHRTGLGQPQHF | TGTGCCAGCAACCACAGAACAGGGCTGGGACAGCCCCAGCATTTT
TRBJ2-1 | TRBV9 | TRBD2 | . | CASSVAWASGSYNEQFF | TGTGCCAGCAGCGTAGCTTGGGCTAGCGGGAGCTACAATGAGCAGTTCTTC
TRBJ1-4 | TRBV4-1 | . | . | CASSQANTNEKLFF | TGCGCCAGCAGCCAAGCTAACACTAATGAAAAACTGTTTTTT
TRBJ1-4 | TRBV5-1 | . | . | CASSLGAGGATNEKLFF | TGCGCCAGCAGCTTGGGAGCGGGCGGGGCAACTAATGAAAAACTGTTTTTT
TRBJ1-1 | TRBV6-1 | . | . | CATGYLTEAFF | TGTGCCACCGGATACTTGACCGAAGCTTTCTTT
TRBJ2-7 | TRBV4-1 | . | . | CASSPATATYEQYF | TGCGCCAGCAGCCCAGCCACCGCTACCTACGAGCAGTACTTC
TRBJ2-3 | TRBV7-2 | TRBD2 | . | CASSLFAGERTDTQYF | TGTGCCAGCAGCTTATTCGCGGGAGAACGCACAGATACGCAGTATTTT
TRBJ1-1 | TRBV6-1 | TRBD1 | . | CASSLTGDSEAFF | TGTGCCAGCAGCCTAACAGGGGACTCTGAAGCTTTCTTT
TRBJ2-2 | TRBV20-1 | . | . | CSAPPGELFF | TGCAGTGCCCCCCCCGGGGAGCTGTTTTTT
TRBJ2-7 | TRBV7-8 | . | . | CASSAALEQYF | TGTGCCAGCAGCGCCGCTCTCGAGCAGTACTTC
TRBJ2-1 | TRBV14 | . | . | CASSQFTHNEQFF | TGTGCCAGCAGCCAGTTCACCCACAATGAGCAGTTCTTC
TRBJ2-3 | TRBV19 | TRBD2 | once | CASSQLAGRDTQYF | TGTGCCAGTAGCCAACTAGCGGGTAGGGATACGCAGTATTTT
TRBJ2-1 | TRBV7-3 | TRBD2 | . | CASSPRTSGNNEQFF | TGTGCCAGCAGCCCACGGACTAGCGGGAACAATGAGCAGTTCTTC
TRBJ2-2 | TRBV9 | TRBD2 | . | CASRAGLTTGELFF | TGTGCCAGCAGAGCGGGACTTACTACCGGGGAGCTGTTTTTT
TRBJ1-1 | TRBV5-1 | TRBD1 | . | CASSLSSAGGNTEAFF | TGCGCCAGCAGCTTGAGTTCTGCAGGGGGGAACACTGAAGCTTTCTTT
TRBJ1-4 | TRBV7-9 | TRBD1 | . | CASSRQGGTNEKLFF | TGTGCCAGCAGCCGACAGGGCGGTACTAATGAAAAACTGTTTTTT
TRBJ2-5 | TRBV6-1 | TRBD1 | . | CASYKQGQGQETQYF | TGTGCCAGCTATAAACAGGGACAGGGGCAAGAGACCCAGTACTTC
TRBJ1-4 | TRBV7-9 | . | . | CASSQTGSGEKLFF | TGTGCCAGCAGCCAAACAGGGTCGGGCGAAAAACTGTTTTTT
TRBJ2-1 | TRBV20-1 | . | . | CSASQELEQFF | TGCAGTGCAAGTCAAGAACTCGAGCAGTTCTTC
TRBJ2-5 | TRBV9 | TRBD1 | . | CASSPDPTGKETQYF | TGTGCCAGCAGCCCCGATCCGACAGGGAAGGAGACCCAGTACTTC
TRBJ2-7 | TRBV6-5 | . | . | CASSSSGYEQYF | TGTGCCAGCAGTTCGAGTGGGTACGAGCAGTACTTC
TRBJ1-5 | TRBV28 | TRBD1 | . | CASSGTGGRSDQPQHF | TGTGCCAGCAGTGGGACAGGGGGTCGTTCGGATCAGCCCCAGCATTTT
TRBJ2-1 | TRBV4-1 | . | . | CASSQDGGSSSYNEQFF | TGCGCCAGCAGCCAAGATGGCGGGTCGAGCTCCTACAATGAGCAGTTCTTC
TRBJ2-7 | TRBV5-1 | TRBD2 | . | CASSWGLAGGSSYEQYF | TGCGCCAGCAGCTGGGGACTAGCGGGAGGGAGCTCCTACGAGCAGTACTTC
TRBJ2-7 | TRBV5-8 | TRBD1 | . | CASRTPGQAYEQYF | TGTGCCAGCAGGACGCCGGGACAGGCCTACGAGCAGTACTTC
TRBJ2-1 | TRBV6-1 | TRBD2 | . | CASSEHASGRGEQFF | TGTGCCAGCAGTGAACATGCTAGCGGGAGGGGTGAGCAGTTCTTC
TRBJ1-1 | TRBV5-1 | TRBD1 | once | CASSVIQGAGTEAFF | TGCGCCAGCAGCGTAATACAGGGGGCGGGCACTGAAGCTTTCTTT
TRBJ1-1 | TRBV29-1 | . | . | CSVEVGRGTEAFF | TGCAGCGTTGAGGTGGGGCGAGGCACTGAAGCTTTCTTT
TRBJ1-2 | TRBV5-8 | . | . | CASSLVGGGYTF | TGTGCCAGCAGCTTGGTAGGGGGTGGCTACACCTTC
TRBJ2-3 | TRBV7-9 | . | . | CASSATKLVQYF | TGTGCCAGCAGCGCTACTAAGTTGGTGCAGTATTTT
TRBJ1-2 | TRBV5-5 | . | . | CASSPFEGYGYTF | TGTGCCAGCAGCCCCTTTGAGGGCTATGGCTACACCTTC
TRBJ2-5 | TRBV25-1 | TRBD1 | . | CASSEGDSQETQYF | TGTGCCAGCAGTGAAGGGGACAGCCAAGAGACCCAGTACTTC
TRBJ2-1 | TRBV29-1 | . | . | CSVEWGWGGNEQFF | TGCAGCGTCGAGTGGGGTTGGGGAGGCAATGAGCAGTTCTTC
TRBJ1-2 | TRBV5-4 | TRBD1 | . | CASSLQQGNYGYTF | TGTGCCAGCAGCCTCCAACAGGGGAACTATGGCTACACCTTC
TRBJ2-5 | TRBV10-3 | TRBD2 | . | CAISGGMTSGLVGTQYF | TGTGCCATCAGTGGTGGTATGACTAGCGGACTCGTGGGGACCCAGTACTTC
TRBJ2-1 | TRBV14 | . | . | CASSQVPLAGTYNEQFF | TGTGCCAGCAGCCAAGTCCCACTAGCTGGAACCTACAATGAGCAGTTCTTC
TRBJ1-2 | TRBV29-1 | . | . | CSVESGYGYTF | TGCAGCGTTGAATCGGGGTATGGCTACACCTTC
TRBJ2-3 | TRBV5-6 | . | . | CASSFGGASTDTQYF | TGTGCCAGCAGCTTCGGCGGGGCTAGCACAGATACGCAGTATTTT